A selection of T cell receptor beta chains follows, all from one sample in a study of cytomegalovirus exposure and HLA in healthy donors. Profiling relied on immunoSEQ multiplex PCR, and the TCRdb table lists in-frame clones only, not all of them. The repertoire holds some 190,000 clones, approximately 79% seen once, with roughly 1.5% in the top ten. The material sequenced was PBMCs. These receptors all come from a woman younger than 35 in good health and CMV-seronegative. Each CDR3 is given with its conserved first and last residue. Fields, in order: clone size, J gene, D gene, V gene, CDR3 DNA, CDR3 protein. D genes are given only for firm matches. Clone size is not always given. Where it is, it says once, few, many or a class for expanded clones.

clone_size: .; j_call: TRBJ2-7; d_call: TRBD1; v_call: TRBV4-1; cdr3_nt: TGCGCCACCGGACCGGGGACAGGCTACTACGAGCAGTACTTC; cdr3_aa: CATGPGTGYYEQYF
clone_size: .; j_call: TRBJ1-2; d_call: TRBD1; v_call: TRBV5-6; cdr3_nt: TGTGCCAGCAGCTTAACGACAGGGGGCGCGGAGTATGGCTACACCTTC; cdr3_aa: CASSLTTGGAEYGYTF
clone_size: .; j_call: TRBJ1-5; d_call: .; v_call: TRBV7-9; cdr3_nt: TGTTCCAGCAGCTTAGCGGGGGGAGAGAATCAGCCCCAGCATTTT; cdr3_aa: CSSSLAGGENQPQHF
clone_size: .; j_call: TRBJ1-2; d_call: .; v_call: TRBV29-1; cdr3_nt: TGCAGCGACGGGCGGGTCAACTATGGCTACACCTTC; cdr3_aa: CSDGRVNYGYTF
clone_size: .; j_call: TRBJ1-5; d_call: TRBD1; v_call: TRBV28; cdr3_nt: TGTGCCAGCAGTCGACCGGGACAGGGAGATCAGCCCCAGCATTTT; cdr3_aa: CASSRPGQGDQPQHF
clone_size: .; j_call: TRBJ1-5; d_call: .; v_call: TRBV11-2; cdr3_nt: TGTGCCAGCAGCTTGGGAGGGGCTATGAATCAGCCCCAGCATTTT; cdr3_aa: CASSLGGAMNQPQHF
clone_size: .; j_call: TRBJ1-2; d_call: TRBD1; v_call: TRBV27; cdr3_nt: TGTGCCAGCAGGCCAGGGGGCGCCTATGGCTACACCTTC; cdr3_aa: CASRPGGAYGYTF
clone_size: .; j_call: TRBJ1-2; d_call: TRBD1; v_call: TRBV27; cdr3_nt: TGTGCCAGCAGCCGTGGACAGGGGGGTTCTAACTATGGCTACACCTTC; cdr3_aa: CASSRGQGGSNYGYTF
clone_size: .; j_call: TRBJ2-7; d_call: .; v_call: TRBV4-2; cdr3_nt: TGTGCCAGCAGCCAAGATTTGGGGCCGACAGGAATCTCCTACGAGCAGTACTTC; cdr3_aa: CASSQDLGPTGISYEQYF
clone_size: .; j_call: TRBJ2-1; d_call: TRBD1; v_call: TRBV10-2; cdr3_nt: TGCGCCAGTCGGACAGGGGAATACAATGAGCAGTTCTTC; cdr3_aa: CASRTGEYNEQFF
clone_size: .; j_call: TRBJ2-5; d_call: .; v_call: TRBV7-8; cdr3_nt: TGTGCCAGCAGCTTAGCCCCGGCAGGAGGCTCGGAGACCCAGTACTTC; cdr3_aa: CASSLAPAGGSETQYF
clone_size: .; j_call: TRBJ1-5; d_call: .; v_call: TRBV28; cdr3_nt: TGTGCCAGCAGTTTCGAGGTTGTTGGGAATCAGCCCCAGCATTTT; cdr3_aa: CASSFEVVGNQPQHF
clone_size: .; j_call: TRBJ2-6; d_call: .; v_call: TRBV15; cdr3_nt: TGTGCCACCAGCACGCAAATTCCTGGGGCCTCGCAGTTCTCTGGGGCCAACGTCCTGACTTTC; cdr3_aa: CATSTQIPGASQFSGANVLTF
clone_size: .; j_call: TRBJ1-3; d_call: .; v_call: TRBV15; cdr3_nt: TGTGCCACCAGCGGCAGCCAGGTGTACTCTGGAAACACCATATATTTT; cdr3_aa: CATSGSQVYSGNTIYF
clone_size: few; j_call: TRBJ2-5; d_call: .; v_call: TRBV4-1; cdr3_nt: TGCGCCAGCAGCCAAGAGGGGCAGGGAGAGACCCAGTACTTC; cdr3_aa: CASSQEGQGETQYF